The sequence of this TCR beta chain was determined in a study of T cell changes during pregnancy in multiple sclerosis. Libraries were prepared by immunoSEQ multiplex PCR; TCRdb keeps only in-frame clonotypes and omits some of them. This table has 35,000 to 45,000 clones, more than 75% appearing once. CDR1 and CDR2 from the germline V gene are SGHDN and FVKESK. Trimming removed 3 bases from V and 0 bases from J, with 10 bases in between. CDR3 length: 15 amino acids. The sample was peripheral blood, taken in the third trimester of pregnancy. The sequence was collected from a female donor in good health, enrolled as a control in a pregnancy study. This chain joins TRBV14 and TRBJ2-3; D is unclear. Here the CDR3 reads CASSQIAVSTDTQYF. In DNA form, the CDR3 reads TGTGCCAGCAGCCAGATAGCAGTTAGCACAGATACGCAGTATTTT.